This passage covers 8 T cell receptor beta chains from one sample sequenced in a study of blood T cell repertoires in COVID-19. TCRdb's table, derived via immunoSEQ multiplex PCR, lists solely in-frame clones and lacks some. The sample lists some 260,000 clones, about 91% occurring once. The sample comprised peripheral blood. All receptors come from a woman in her twenties or thirties with COVID-19, enrolled during active disease.

This rearrangement joins TRBV29-1 to TRBJ2-2; tentatively, D is TRBD2 (7 bases). V lost 4 bases, J lost 4 bases, and 10 bases lay in between. The CDR3 totals 13 residues. Germline V CDR1 and CDR2: SQVTM, ANQGSEA. The CDR3 protein is CSVGGGSTGELFF. The DNA of the CDR3 is TGCAGCGTTGGCGGGGGCAGCACCGGGGAGCTGTTTTTT.

The chain carries TRBV7-9 and TRBJ1-5, with D hard to call. Trimming cost V 3 bases and J 4 bases, with 10 bases left between them. Germline V CDR1 and CDR2: SEHNR, FQNEAQ (reference sequence). The CDR3 is 14 amino acids. The CDR3 reads CASSFPGLNQPQHF. The CDR3 DNA reads as TGTGCCAGCAGCTTTCCCGGGTTGAATCAGCCCCAGCATTTT.

This clone was counted a few times. The chain joins TRBV27 to TRBJ2-5, with 7 bases identical to TRBD1. Germline values: CDR1 MNHEY, CDR2 SMNVEV (reference sequence). There are 14 residues in the CDR3. Unmatched junction bases numbered 5, after V lost 3 bases and J lost 4 bases. DNA for the CDR3: TGTGCCAGCAGTTTGAATAGGGGGCTAGAGACCCAGTACTTC. It translates to CASSLNRGLETQYF.

The chain uses TRBV30 and TRBJ2-7; the D is unclear. The germline gives CDR1 GTSNPN, CDR2 SVGIG (reference sequence). Trimming took 2 bases from V and 1 from J, leaving 6 bases between them. The CDR3 length is 12 residues. DNA for the CDR3: TGTGCCTGGAGTCAGTTATCCTACGAGCAGTACGTC. Translating gives CAWSQLSYEQYV.

This clone turned up a few times. V gene TRBV29-1 combines with J gene TRBJ1-3; a weak D match, TRBD1 (5 bases). This CDR3 region has 16 residues. Germline V gene lookup returns CDR1 SQVTM and CDR2 ANQGSEA. Deletions cut 0 bases from V and 0 bases from J, with 12 bases between. The DNA of the CDR3 is TGCAGCGTTGAAGATCGACAGAGTTCCTCTGGAAACACCATATATTTT. This translates into CSVEDRQSSSGNTIYF.

The CDR3 bases are TGTGCCAGCGTTGGCGGGGACAGAATGAACACTGAAGCTTTCTTT. This gives the protein CASVGGDRMNTEAFF. This chain links TRBV2 with TRBJ1-1, with 7 bases matching TRBD1. J gave up 0 bases and V 8 bases, and 9 bases lay outside the gene matches. CDR3 length: 15 amino acids. CDR1 and CDR2 from the germline V gene are SNHLY and FYNNEI.

CDR3 loop: CASSQGQGLYKNIQYF. CDR3 nucleotide sequence: TGTGCCAGCAGCCAAGGACAGGGGCTGTATAAAAACATTCAGTACTTC. The gene calls are TRBV5-6 and TRBJ2-4; 9 bases are shared with TRBD1. The junction had 9 bases not matched to a gene; V was cut back by 4 bases and J by 4 bases. Looked up from germline, CDR1 is SGHDT and CDR2 is YYEEEE. The CDR3 is 16 residues long.

The J gene is TRBJ1-4, the V gene TRBV7-6; the D is unclear. Trimming took 1 base from V and 4 from J, leaving 10 bases between them. The germline V gene has CDR1 SGHVS and CDR2 FNYEAQ. This CDR3 has 15 amino acids. DNA of the CDR3: TGTGCCAGCAGCTTAGAACCGGGGTTTAATGAAAAACTGTTTTTT. It encodes CASSLEPGFNEKLFF.